These 5 T cell receptor beta chains came from one sample sequenced in a study of T cells in Graves' hyperthyroidism and ophthalmopathy. Template material for amplifying TCR beta CDR3 regions consisted of RNA transcripts. The HTBI primer set drove a first-round RT-PCR of the TCR CDR3. MiXCR, applied by TCRdb to the multiplex PCR reads, yields one record per CDR3 protein. The sample shows a few hundred thousand distinct CDR3 sequences, 21% of them seen only once. The specimen was blood. All receptors come from a woman aged 45 to 65 with Graves' hyperthyroidism.

This clonotype came up many times. The chain carries TRBV6-1 and TRBJ2-1; no clear D. Trimming stripped 6 bases from V and 8 bases from J, with 14 bases between. Germline values: CDR1 MNHNS, CDR2 SASEGT. This CDR3 has 13 residues. For the CDR3, the DNA is TGTGCCAGCAGCCCAAGGTTTTCAGATGAGCAGTTCTTC. Its translation is CASSPRFSDEQFF.

The sample holds many counts of this clonotype. This chain links TRBV6-1 with TRBJ2-2; 8 nucleotides match TRBD1. With V trimmed by 8 bases and J by 4 bases, 12 bases remained unmatched. The CDR3 contains 16 residues. Germline V gene lookup returns CDR1 MNHNS and CDR2 SASEGT. The CDR3 protein is CASCQGAKFGTGELFF. The CDR3 DNA reads as TGTGCCAGCTGTCAGGGGGCTAAGTTTGGCACCGGGGAGCTGTTTTTT.

CDR3 DNA sequence: TGTGCCAGCAGCTCCCTGACTAGCGGGGGGCCAAGGGAGCAGTTCTTC. Its protein product is CASSSLTSGGPREQFF. The V and J genes are TRBV13 and TRBJ2-1; 13 positions agree with TRBD2. The CDR3 consists of 16 residues. After removal of 4 bases from V and 10 bases from J, the junction contained 10 bases not matched to a gene. Germline CDR1 and CDR2: PRHDT and FYEKMQ (reference sequence).

On this clonotype: A read error may explain this, as a much larger clone is one base away. The V gene is TRBV4-2, the J gene TRBJ2-4, with D perhaps matching TRBD1 (5 bases). V lost 0 bases to trimming and J lost 5 bases, with 20 bases between them. Germline values: CDR1 LGHNA, CDR2 YNFKEQ. This CDR3 contains 18 residues. The CDR3, as DNA: TGTGCCAGCAGCCAAGATTCGACTGGGGCTTGGGCCCAAAACATTCAGTACTTC. As protein: CASSQDSTGAWAQNIQYF.

This clonotype was recorded at least ten times. For the CDR3, the DNA is TGTGCCAGCAGTGAAGAACCCGGAGGGGGCCACCGGGGTACAGATACGCAGTATTTT. This encodes CASSEEPGGGHRGTDTQYF. The genes are TRBV6-1 and TRBJ2-3; D is perhaps TRBD1 (7 bases). The CDR3 contains 19 residues. Germline assignment: CDR1 MNHNS and CDR2 SASEGT. The ends were cut back, 1 base at V and 3 bases at J, with 23 bases in the middle.